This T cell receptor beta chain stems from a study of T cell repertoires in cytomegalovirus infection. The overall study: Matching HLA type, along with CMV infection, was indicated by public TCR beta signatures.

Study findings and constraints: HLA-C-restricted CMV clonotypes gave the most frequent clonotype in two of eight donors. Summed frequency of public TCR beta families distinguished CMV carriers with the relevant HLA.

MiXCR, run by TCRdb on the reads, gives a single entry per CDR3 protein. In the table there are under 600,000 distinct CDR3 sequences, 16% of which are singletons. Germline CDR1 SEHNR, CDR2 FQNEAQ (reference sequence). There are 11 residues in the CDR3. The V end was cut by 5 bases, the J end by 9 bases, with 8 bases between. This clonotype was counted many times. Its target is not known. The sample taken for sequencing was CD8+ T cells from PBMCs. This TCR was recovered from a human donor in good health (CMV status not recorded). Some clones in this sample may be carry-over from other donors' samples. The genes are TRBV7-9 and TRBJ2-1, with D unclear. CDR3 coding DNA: TGTGCCAGCAGCCCGGACCCTGAGCAGTTCTTC. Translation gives CASSPDPEQFF.